The clone carrying this T cell receptor beta chain was picked up many times. This CDR3 has 12 residues. The data are from a study of early T cells in non-severe SARS-CoV-2 infection. Study information: Bulk RNA isolated from unsorted whole blood underwent sequencing; chains were not paired.

TCRdb used MiXCR to reprocess the 5' RACE reads, holding one entry per CDR3 protein. Seen here are tens of thousands of distinct CDR3 sequences, about 6.5% observed once, and the top ten hold about 2.8%. The source is an adult who was a healthcare worker with PCR-confirmed SARS-CoV-2 infection or an uninfected control (not recorded which). This chain connects TRBV3-2 to TRBJ2-2. TRBV3-2 represents a pseudogene. The sample consisted of whole blood, taken at baseline. CDR3 sequence: CASSHYTGELFF. CDR3 in DNA: TGTGCCAGCAGCCACTACACCGGGGAGCTGTTTTTT.